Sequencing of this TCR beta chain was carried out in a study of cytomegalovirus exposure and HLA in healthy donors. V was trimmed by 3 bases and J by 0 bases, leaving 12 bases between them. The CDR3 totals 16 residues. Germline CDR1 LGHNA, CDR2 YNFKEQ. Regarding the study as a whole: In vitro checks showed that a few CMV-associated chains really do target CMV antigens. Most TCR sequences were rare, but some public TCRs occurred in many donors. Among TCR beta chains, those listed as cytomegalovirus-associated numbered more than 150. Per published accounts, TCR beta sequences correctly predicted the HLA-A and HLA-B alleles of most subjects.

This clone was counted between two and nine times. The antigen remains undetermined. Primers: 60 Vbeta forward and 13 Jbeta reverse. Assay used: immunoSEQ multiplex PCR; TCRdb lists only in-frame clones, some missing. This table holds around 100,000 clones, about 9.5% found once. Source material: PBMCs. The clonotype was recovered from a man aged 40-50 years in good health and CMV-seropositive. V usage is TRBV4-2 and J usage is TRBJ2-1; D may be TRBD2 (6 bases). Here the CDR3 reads CASSHVAESSYNEQFF. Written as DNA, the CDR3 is TGTGCCAGCAGCCATGTAGCGGAGAGCTCCTACAATGAGCAGTTCTTC.